This TCR beta chain was retrieved from a study of shared clonotypes between healthy human individuals. Study-level results: The genetic and exposure-history diversity represented was limited by few donors. Clonotypes shared by all four donors outscored non-shared clonotypes in generation probability.

This clone was detected only a few times. Its matching antigen is unknown. The study ran the assay at deep level. Libraries were prepared by immunoSEQ multiplex PCR; TCRdb keeps only in-frame clonotypes and omits some of them. The top ten hold 11% of the sample, which has a few hundred thousand clones, over 60% seen once. Between the trimmed V and J ends, which lost 8 bases and 3 bases, there was a span of 10 bases. This CDR3 contains 12 residues. The germline V gene encodes CDR1 MDHEN and CDR2 SYDVKM. This receptor was taken from a man aged 30 to 45 in good health. This chain joins TRBV28 and TRBJ1-2; D is undetermined. What was sequenced was memory CD4+ T cells sorted from blood. Subset meaning: CD45RA-negative fraction. The CDR3 here is CASWLADYGYTF. The CDR3 nucleotides are TGTGCCAGCTGGTTGGCAGACTATGGCTACACCTTC.